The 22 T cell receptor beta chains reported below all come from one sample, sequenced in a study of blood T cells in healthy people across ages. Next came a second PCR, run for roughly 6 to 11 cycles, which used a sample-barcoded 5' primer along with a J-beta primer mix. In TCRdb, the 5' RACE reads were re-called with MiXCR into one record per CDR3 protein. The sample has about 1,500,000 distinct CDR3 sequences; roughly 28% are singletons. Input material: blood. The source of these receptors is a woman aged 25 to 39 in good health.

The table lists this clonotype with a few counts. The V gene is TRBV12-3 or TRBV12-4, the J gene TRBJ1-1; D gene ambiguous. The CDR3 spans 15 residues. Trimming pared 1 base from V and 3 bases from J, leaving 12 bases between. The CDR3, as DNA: TGTGCCAGCAGTTTAGGGCCGGGGAGAGACACTGAAGCTTTCTTT. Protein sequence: CASSLGPGRDTEAFF.

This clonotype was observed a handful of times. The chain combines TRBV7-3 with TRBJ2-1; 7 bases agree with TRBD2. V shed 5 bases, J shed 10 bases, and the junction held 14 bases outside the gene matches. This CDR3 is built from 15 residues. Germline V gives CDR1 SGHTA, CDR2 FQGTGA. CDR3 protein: CASSPTGGWPGEQFF. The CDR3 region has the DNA TGTGCCAGCAGCCCAACGGGGGGTTGGCCTGGGGAGCAGTTCTTC.

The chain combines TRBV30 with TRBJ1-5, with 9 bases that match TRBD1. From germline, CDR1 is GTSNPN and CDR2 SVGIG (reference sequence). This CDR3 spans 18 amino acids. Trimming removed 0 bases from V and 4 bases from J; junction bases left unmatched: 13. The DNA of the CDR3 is TGTGCCTGGAGTGTATTGGACAGGGGTGAGGTTGGTAATCAGCCCCAGCATTTT. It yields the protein CAWSVLDRGEVGNQPQHF.

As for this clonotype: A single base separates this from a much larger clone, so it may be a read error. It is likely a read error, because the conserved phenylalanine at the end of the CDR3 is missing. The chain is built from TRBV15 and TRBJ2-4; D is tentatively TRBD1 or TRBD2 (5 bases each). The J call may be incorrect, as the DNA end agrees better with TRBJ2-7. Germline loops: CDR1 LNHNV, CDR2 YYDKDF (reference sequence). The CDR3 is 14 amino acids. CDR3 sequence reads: CATSLSGRSYEQYS. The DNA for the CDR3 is TGTGCCACCAGCTTATCGGGACGGTCCTACGAGCAGTACTCC.

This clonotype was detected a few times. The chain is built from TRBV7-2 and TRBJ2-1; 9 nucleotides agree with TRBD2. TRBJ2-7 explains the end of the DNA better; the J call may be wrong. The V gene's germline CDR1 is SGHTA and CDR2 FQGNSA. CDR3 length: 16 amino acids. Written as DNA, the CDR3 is TGTGCCAGCAGTTGGACTAGCGTATCCTCCTACAATGAGCAGTACTTC. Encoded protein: CASSWTSVSSYNEQYF.

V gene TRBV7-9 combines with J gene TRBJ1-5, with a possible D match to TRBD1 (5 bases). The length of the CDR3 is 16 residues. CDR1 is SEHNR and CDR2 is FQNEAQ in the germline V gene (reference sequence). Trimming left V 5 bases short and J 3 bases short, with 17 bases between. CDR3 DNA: TGTGCCAGCAGCCTCTCGGACAACGCTTCCAATCAGCCCCAGCATTTT. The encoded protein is CASSLSDNASNQPQHF.

CDR3: CASSPVGGLDEKLFF. The CDR3 region has the DNA TGTGCCAGCAGTCCCGTAGGAGGGCTCGATGAAAAACTGTTTTTT. This sequence joins TRBV12-3 or TRBV12-4 and TRBJ1-4; D is uncertain. Trimming shortened V by 5 bases and J by 6 bases, and 16 bases separated the two germline ends. CDR3 length: 15 residues.

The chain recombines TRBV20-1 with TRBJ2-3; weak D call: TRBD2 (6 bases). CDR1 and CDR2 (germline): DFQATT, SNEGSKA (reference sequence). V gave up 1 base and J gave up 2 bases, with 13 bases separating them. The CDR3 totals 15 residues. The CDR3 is CSARVGRDSTDTQYF. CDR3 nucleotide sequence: TGCAGTGCTAGAGTCGGCAGGGACTCCACAGATACGCAGTATTTT.

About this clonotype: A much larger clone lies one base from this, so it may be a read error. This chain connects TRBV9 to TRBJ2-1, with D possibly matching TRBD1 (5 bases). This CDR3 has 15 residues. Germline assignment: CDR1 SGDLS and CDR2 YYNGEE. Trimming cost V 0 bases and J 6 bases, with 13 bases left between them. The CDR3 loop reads CASSVGGRIFNEQFF. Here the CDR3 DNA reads TGTGCCAGCAGCGTAGGGGGCCGAATATTCAATGAGCAGTTCTTC.

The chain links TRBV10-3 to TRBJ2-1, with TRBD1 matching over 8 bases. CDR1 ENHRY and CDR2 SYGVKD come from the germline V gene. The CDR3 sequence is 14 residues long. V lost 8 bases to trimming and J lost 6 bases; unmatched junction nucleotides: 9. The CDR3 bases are TGTGCCATCGAACCAGGGGGCTCGAGCAATGAGCAGTTCTTC. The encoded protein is CAIEPGGSSNEQFF.

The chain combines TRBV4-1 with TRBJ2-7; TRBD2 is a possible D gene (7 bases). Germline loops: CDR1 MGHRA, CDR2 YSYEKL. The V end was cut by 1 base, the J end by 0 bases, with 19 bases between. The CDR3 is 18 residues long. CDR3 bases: TGCGCCAGCAGCCAAGGGCTCTTCCGCGGGGGCACCTCCTACGAGCAGTACTTC. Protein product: CASSQGLFRGGTSYEQYF.

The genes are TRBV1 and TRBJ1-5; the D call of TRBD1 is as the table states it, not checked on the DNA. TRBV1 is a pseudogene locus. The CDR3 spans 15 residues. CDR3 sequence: CTSSQGGQGNQPQHF. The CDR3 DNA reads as TGCACCAGCAGCCAAGGGGGACAGGGCAATCAGCCCCAGCATTTT.

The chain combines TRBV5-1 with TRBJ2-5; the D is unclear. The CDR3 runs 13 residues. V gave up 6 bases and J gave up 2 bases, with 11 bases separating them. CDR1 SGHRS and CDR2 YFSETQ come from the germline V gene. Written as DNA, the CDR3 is TGCGCCAGCACCGCACCTCGGCAAGAGACCCAGTACTTC. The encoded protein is CASTAPRQETQYF.

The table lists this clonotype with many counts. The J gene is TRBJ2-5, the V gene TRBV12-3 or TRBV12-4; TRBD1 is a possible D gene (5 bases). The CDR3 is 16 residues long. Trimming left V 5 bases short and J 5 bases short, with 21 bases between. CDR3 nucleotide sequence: TGTGCCAGCAGTCTGACGGCGGCGCTAGGGGCGGAGACCCAGTACTTC. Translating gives CASSLTAALGAETQYF.

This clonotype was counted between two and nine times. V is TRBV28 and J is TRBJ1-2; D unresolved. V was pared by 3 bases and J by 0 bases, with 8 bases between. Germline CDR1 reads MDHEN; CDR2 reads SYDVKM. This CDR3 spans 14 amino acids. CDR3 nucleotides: TGTGCCAGCAGTTTTCGGCAGTCTAACTATGGCTACACCTTC. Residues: CASSFRQSNYGYTF.

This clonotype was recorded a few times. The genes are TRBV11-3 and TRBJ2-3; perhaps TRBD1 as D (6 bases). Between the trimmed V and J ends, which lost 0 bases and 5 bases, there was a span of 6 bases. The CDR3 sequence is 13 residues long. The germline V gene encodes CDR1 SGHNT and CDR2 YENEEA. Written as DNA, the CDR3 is TGTGCCAGCAGCTTAGAGACAGGAGATACGCAGTATTTT. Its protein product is CASSLETGDTQYF.

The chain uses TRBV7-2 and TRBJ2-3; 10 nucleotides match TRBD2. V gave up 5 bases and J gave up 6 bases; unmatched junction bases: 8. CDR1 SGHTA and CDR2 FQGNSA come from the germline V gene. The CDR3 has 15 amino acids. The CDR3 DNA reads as TGTGCCAGCAGCCGGACTAGCGGAGGGGGTGATACGCAGTATTTT. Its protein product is CASSRTSGGGDTQYF.

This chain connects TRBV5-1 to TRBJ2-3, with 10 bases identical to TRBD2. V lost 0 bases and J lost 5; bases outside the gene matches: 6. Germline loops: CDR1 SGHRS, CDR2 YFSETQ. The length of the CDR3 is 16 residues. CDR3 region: CASSLASGSSKDTQYF. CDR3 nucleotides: TGCGCCAGCAGCTTGGCTAGCGGGAGCTCTAAAGATACGCAGTATTTT.

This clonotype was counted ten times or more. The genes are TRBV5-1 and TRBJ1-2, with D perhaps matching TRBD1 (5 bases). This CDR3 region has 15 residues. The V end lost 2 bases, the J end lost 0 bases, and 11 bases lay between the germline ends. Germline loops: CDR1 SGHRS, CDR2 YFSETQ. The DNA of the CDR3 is TGCGCCAGCAGCTTCTCAGGGAGCGCTAACTATGGCTACACCTTC. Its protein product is CASSFSGSANYGYTF.

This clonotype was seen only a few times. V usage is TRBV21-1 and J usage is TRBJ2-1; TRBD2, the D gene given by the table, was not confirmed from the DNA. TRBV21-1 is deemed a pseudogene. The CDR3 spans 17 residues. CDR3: CASSEKVAGPPYNEQFF. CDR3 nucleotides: TGTGCCAGCAGCGAAAAGGTAGCGGGCCCTCCCTACAATGAGCAGTTCTTC.

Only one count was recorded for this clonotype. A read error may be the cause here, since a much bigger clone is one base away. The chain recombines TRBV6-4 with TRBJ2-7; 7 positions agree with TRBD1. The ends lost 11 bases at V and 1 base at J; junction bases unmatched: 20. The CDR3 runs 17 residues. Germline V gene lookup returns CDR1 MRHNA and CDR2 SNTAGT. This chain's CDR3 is CACPDRSGVLPSYEQYF. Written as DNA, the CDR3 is TGTGCCTGCCCGGACAGGTCCGGGGTTTTACCTTCCTACGAGCAGTACTTC.

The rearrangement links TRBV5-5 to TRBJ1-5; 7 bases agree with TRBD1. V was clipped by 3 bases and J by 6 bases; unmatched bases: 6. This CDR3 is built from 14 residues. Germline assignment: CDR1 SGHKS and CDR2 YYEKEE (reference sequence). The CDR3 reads CASSSGQVGQPQHF. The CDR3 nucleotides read TGTGCCAGCAGCTCAGGACAGGTGGGTCAGCCCCAGCATTTT. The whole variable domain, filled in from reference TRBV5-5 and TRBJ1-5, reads DAGVTQSPTHLIKTRGQQVTLRCSPISGHKSVSWYQQVLGQGPQFIFQYYEKEERGRGNFPDRFSARQFPNYSSELNVNALLLGDSALYLCASSSGQVGQPQHFGDGTRLSIL.